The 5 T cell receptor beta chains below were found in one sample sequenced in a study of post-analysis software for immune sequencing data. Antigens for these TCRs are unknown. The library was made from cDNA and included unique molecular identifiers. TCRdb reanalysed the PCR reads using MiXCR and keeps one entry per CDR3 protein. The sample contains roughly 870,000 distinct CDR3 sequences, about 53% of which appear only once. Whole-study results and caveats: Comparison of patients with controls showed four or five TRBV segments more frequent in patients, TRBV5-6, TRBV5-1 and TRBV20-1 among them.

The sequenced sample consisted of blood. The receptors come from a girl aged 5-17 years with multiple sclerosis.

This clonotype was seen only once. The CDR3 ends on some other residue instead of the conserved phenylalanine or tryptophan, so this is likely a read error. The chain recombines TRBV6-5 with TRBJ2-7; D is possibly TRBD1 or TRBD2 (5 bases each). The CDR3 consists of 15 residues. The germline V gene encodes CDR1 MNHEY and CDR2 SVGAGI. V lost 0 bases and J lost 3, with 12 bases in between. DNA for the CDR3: TGTGCCAGCAGTTACTCGGGACGGACCTTCTACGAGCAGTACTCC. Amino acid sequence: CASSYSGRTFYEQYS.

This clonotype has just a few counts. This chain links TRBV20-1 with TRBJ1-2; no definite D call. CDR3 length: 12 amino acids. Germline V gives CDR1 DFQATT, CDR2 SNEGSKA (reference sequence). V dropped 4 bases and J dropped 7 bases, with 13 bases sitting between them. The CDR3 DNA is TGCAGTGCTACGGTTGCGACCGTTGGCTACACCTTC. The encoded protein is CSATVATVGYTF.

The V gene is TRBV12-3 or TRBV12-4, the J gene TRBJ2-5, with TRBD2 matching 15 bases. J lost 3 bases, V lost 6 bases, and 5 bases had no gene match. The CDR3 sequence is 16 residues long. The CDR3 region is CASSPGLAGGKETQYF. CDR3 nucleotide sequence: TGTGCCAGCAGCCCGGGACTAGCGGGAGGAAAAGAGACCCAGTACTTC.

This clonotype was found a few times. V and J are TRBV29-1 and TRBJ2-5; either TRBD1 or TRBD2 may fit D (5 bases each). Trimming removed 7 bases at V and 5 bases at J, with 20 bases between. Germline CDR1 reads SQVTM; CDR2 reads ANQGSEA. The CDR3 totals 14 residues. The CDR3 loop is CSAFLGTDGETQYF. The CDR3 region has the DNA TGCAGCGCATTTCTCGGGACCGACGGGGAGACCCAGTACTTC.

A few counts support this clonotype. The CDR3 DNA follows: TGCGCCAGCAGCATCTCTAGCGGGTATCAAGAGACCCAGTACTTC. This codes for CASSISSGYQETQYF. This chain uses TRBV5-1 with TRBJ2-5, with 8 positions matching TRBD2. The CDR3 runs to 15 residues. The V segment lost 4 bases and the J segment 2 bases; nucleotides outside the gene matches: 7. The germline V gene encodes CDR1 SGHRS and CDR2 YFSETQ.